The next 2 T cell receptor beta chains were all read from a single sample in a study of spatial heterogeneity in lung cancer. In TCRdb, the 5' RACE reads were re-called with MiXCR into one record per CDR3 protein. The sample shows some 6,100 distinct CDR3 sequences, approximately 12% of them seen only once. Specified time point: sample taken at primary tumor resection. The sample consisted of lung tissue, taken at surgery. The origin of the receptors is a human donor with early-stage non-small cell lung cancer.

By sample fraction, this clonotype is medium-sized (0.01 to 0.1%). This beta chain is off target for a library built for alpha chains, so its abundance means little. The chain employs TRBV2 and TRBJ2-1; 12 nucleotides match TRBD1. With V trimmed by 9 bases and J by 9 bases, 12 bases remained unmatched. The CDR3 is 15 residues long. CDR1 and CDR2 from the germline V gene are SNHLY and FYNNEI. The CDR3 DNA reads TGTGCCAGGAAAGCAGGGACAGGGGGCTCGTCTGAGCAGTTCTTC. This sequence encodes CARKAGTGGSSEQFF.

This clonotype was seen at least ten times. This beta chain lies outside the target of a library built for alpha chains; its clone size means little. This chain uses TRBV7-2 with TRBJ2-5; a weak D match, TRBD1 (5 bases). Between the trimmed V and J ends, which lost 5 bases and 3 bases, there was a span of 13 bases. Germline values: CDR1 SGHTA, CDR2 FQGNSA. The CDR3 runs to 14 residues. The CDR3 nucleotides read TGTGCCAGCAGCCGCGCTGGGGCGAAAGAGACCCAGTACTTC. Translated, it gives CASSRAGAKETQYF. The entire variable domain, with the rest obtained from reference TRBV7-2 and TRBJ2-5, is as follows: GAGVSQSPSNKVTEKGKDVELRCDPISGHTALYWYRQSLGQGLEFLIYFQGNSAPDKSGLPSDRFSAERTGGSVSTLTIQRTQQEDSAVYLCASSRAGAKETQYFGPGTRLLVL.